This T cell receptor beta chain was retrieved from a study of shared clonotypes between healthy human individuals. Overall study: Used for every donor were three CD4 naive, three CD4 memory, two CD8 naive and one CD8 memory plate.

This clone was counted once. The antigen is not known. The same CDR3 can be traced to other DNA sequences in this sample. Deep-level assay runs were performed. Each sorted subset replicate got 200 ng genomic DNA, roughly 27,000 genomes. TCRdb's table, derived via immunoSEQ multiplex PCR, lists solely in-frame clones and lacks some. The repertoire includes approximately 2,000,000 clones, around 92% of them detected once, and around 0.35% sits in the top ten. The V and J ends lost 4 bases and 2 bases respectively, with 9 bases between them. This CDR3 has 13 amino acids. Germline V lookup: CDR1 SGHTS, CDR2 YDEGEE. Notes on the study in general: The study generally estimated greater richness for naive than memory subsets.

The TCR sequence derives from a man between 18 and 35 years old in good health. Some clones in this sample may be carry-over from other donors' samples. The sequenced sample consisted of naive CD4+ T cells from PBMCs. Subset: CD45RA+ positively selected. The chain joins TRBV5-8 to TRBJ2-5; the D is unclear. The CDR3 loop is CASSRTYQETQYF. The CDR3 DNA follows: TGTGCCAGCAGCCGCACTTATCAAGAGACCCAGTACTTC. Complete variable domain (other parts from reference TRBV5-8 and TRBJ2-5): EAGVTQSPTHLIKTRGQQATLRCSPISGHTSVYWYQQALGLGLQFLLWYDEGEERNRGNFPPRFSGRQFPNYSSELNVNALELEDSALYLCASSRTYQETQYFGPGTRLLVL.